Reported below is one T cell receptor beta chain. This sample includes further DNA sequences coding for the same CDR3. Some clones are missing from TCRdb's copy, which holds only in-frame ones; the method was immunoSEQ multiplex PCR. The data contain 250,000 to 350,000 clones, 70% to 85% of them singletons. This record comes from a study of blood T cell repertoires in COVID-19. CDR1 SGHRS and CDR2 YFSETQ come from the germline V gene. CDR3 length equals 16 residues. V trimming: 0 bases; J trimming: 3 bases; junction bases outside the gene matches: 6. The TCR comes from a human donor with COVID-19, enrolled during active disease. The donor label of this sample is uncertain. This chain joins TRBV5-1 and TRBJ1-2; TRBD1 aligns across 9 bases. The sample was peripheral blood. CDR3: CASSLGPGQGYYGYTF. The DNA of the CDR3 is TGCGCCAGCAGCTTGGGACCGGGACAGGGATACTATGGCTACACCTTC.